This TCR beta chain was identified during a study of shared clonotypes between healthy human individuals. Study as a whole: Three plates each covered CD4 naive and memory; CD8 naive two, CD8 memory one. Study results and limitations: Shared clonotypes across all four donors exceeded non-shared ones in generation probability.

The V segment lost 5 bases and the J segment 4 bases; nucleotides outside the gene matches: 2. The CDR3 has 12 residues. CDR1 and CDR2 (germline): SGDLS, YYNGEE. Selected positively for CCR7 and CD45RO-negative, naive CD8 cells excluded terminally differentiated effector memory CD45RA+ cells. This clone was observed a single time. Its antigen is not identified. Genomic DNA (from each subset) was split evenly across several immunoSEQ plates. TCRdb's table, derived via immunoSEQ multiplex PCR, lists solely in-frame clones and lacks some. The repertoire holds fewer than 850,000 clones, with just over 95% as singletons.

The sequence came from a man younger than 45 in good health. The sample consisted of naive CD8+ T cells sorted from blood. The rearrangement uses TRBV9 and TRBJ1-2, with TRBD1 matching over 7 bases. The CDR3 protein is CASSYRGYGYTF. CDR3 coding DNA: TGTGCCAGCAGTTACAGGGGCTATGGCTACACCTTC.